This TCR beta chain was observed in a study of blood T cell repertoires in COVID-19. Participants' reported clinical history set cohort assignment. Method: immunoSEQ multiplex PCR; TCRdb's copy keeps in-frame clones and lacks some. The sample includes some 160,000 clones, 85% of them seen just once. The length of the CDR3 is 16 residues. The germline V gene has CDR1 SGHNT and CDR2 YYREEE (reference sequence). The germline V and J ends were trimmed by 4 bases and 1 base, with 17 bases remaining between them. Sequenced: PBMCs or T cells enriched from blood (not recorded which). This receptor was taken from a woman aged 40 to 55 who had recovered from COVID-19. The gene calls are TRBV5-4 and TRBJ1-2; no clear D. The CDR3 protein is CASSTSGRAGNYGYTF. DNA for the CDR3: TGTGCCAGCAGCACCTCGGGGAGGGCGGGTAACTATGGCTACACCTTC.